A selection of T cell receptor beta chains follows, all from one sample in a study of cytomegalovirus exposure and HLA in healthy donors. This table comes from immunoSEQ multiplex PCR, and its TCRdb copy is limited to in-frame clones, with some not included. The data hold approximately 160,000 clones, with approximately 80% observed a single time. Sequenced: PBMCs. These receptor sequences come from a man aged 25 to 40 in good health and CMV-seropositive. The CDR3 runs from the conserved cysteine through the conserved F or W. Each record gives: CDR3 protein, CDR3 DNA, J gene, D gene, clone size, V gene. The D gene is left open where the match is weak. Clone size, where shown, is once, few, many, or a class for clones that have expanded.

CASSLWTGGTYEQYF TGTGCCAGCAGTCTATGGACAGGGGGGACCTACGAGCAGTACTTC TRBJ2-7 TRBD1 NA TRBV28
CASSLIPTRGGLRHTQYF TGCGCCAGCAGCTTGATCCCGACTCGGGGAGGGCTCCGACATACGCAGTATTTT TRBJ2-3 TRBD2 NA TRBV5-1
CASSLTVPSYEQYF TGTGCCAGCAGCTTGACAGTCCCGAGTTACGAGCAGTACTTC TRBJ2-7 NA NA TRBV5-5
CASRRLGNRIDTQYF TGCGCCAGCAGACGATTGGGCAACAGGATAGATACGCAGTATTTT TRBJ2-3 NA once TRBV5-1
CASSFDETDTQYF TGCGCCAGCAGCTTTGATGAGACAGATACGCAGTATTTT TRBJ2-3 NA NA TRBV5-1
CASSFGQLNTGELFF TGTGCCAGCAGCTTTGGGCAGCTGAACACCGGGGAGCTGTTTTTT TRBJ2-2 NA once TRBV5-6
CASSLTDTGELFF TGTGCCAGCAGCTTAACGGACACCGGGGAGCTGTTTTTT TRBJ2-2 NA NA TRBV11-2
CASSLGGANTEAFF TGTGCCAGCAGCTTAGGGGGAGCGAACACTGAAGCTTTCTTT TRBJ1-1 NA NA TRBV5-4
CANSLRRTAYEQYF TGTGCCAACAGTTTAAGAAGGACAGCTTACGAGCAGTACTTC TRBJ2-7 NA NA TRBV28
CASSPLPPPNEQFF TGTGCCAGCTCACCACTTCCTCCTCCCAATGAGCAGTTCTTC TRBJ2-1 NA NA TRBV18
CASSDSGGAARTQYF TGCGCCAGCAGTGACAGCGGGGGGGCCGCACGTACGCAGTATTTT TRBJ2-3 TRBD2 NA TRBV10-1
CASSPSTGILYEQYF TGTGCCAGCAGCCCGAGCACAGGAATTCTATACGAGCAGTACTTC TRBJ2-7 NA once TRBV7-2
CASSFRWGGLETQYF TGTGCCAGCAGCTTCCGGTGGGGGGGCCTCGAGACCCAGTACTTC TRBJ2-5 NA NA TRBV11-2
CASSHYTGELFF TGTGCCAGCTCACACTACACCGGGGAGCTGTTTTTT TRBJ2-2 NA NA TRBV18
CASSTPGLRSSYEQYF TGTGCCAGTAGTACACCGGGACTCAGGAGCTCCTACGAGCAGTACTTC TRBJ2-7 NA few TRBV19
CSAWGALNYGYTF TGCAGCGCCTGGGGAGCCCTAAACTATGGCTACACCTTC TRBJ1-2 NA NA TRBV29-1
CASSSGLRGGNSQYF TGTGCCAGCAGCTCCGGATTGCGGGGGGGAAACAGTCAGTACTTC TRBJ2-4 TRBD2 NA TRBV11-2
CASSLSGTGSSSGNTIYF TGCGCCAGCAGCTTGTCCGGGACAGGGTCTAGCTCTGGAAACACCATATATTTT TRBJ1-3 TRBD1 once TRBV5-1
CASSGAAAEQYF TGTGCCAGCAGTGGGGCAGCCGCCGAGCAGTACTTC TRBJ2-7 NA once TRBV27
CASSPGTSGSGETQYF TGTGCCAGCAGCCCCGGGACTAGCGGGTCAGGGGAGACCCAGTACTTC TRBJ2-5 TRBD2 NA TRBV4-2
CASSPWDKSSYEQYF TGCGCCAGCAGCCCATGGGACAAGAGCTCCTACGAGCAGTACTTC TRBJ2-7 NA NA TRBV5-1
CASSPAGGQETQYF TGTGCCAGCAGCCCCGCGGGTGGTCAAGAGACCCAGTACTTC TRBJ2-5 NA NA TRBV7-9
CASSPTRENQPQHF TGTGCCAGCTCACCAACCCGGGAAAATCAGCCCCAGCATTTT TRBJ1-5 NA few TRBV18
CASSQARQITGNTIYF TGCGCCAGCAGCCAAGCCCGACAGATAACGGGAAACACCATATATTTT TRBJ1-3 NA NA TRBV4-3
CASSQERLAGGSYNEQFF TGCGCCAGCAGCCAAGAGAGACTAGCGGGGGGATCCTACAATGAGCAGTTCTTC TRBJ2-1 TRBD2 NA TRBV4-3
CASGWRGAYEQYF TGTGCCAGCGGGTGGCGGGGGGCCTACGAGCAGTACTTC TRBJ2-7 TRBD2 NA TRBV11-2
CASSYAGGWGDTQYF TGTGCCAGCAGTTACGCTGGAGGTTGGGGAGATACGCAGTATTTT TRBJ2-3 NA NA TRBV6-5
CASRISGALTEAFF TGTGCCAGCAGGATTTCAGGGGCGCTTACTGAAGCTTTCTTT TRBJ1-1 NA NA TRBV27
CASEPNYREGAYEQYF TGTGCCAGCGAACCAAACTACCGGGAGGGAGCCTACGAGCAGTACTTC TRBJ2-7 TRBD2 NA TRBV11-1
CASSWAGSDEQYF TGCGCCAGCAGCTGGGCAGGGTCGGACGAGCAGTACTTC TRBJ2-7 NA NA TRBV5-1
CASSFETANTEAFF TGCGCCAGCAGCTTTGAGACTGCTAACACTGAAGCTTTCTTT TRBJ1-1 NA NA TRBV5-1
CATSSRVGNQPQHF TGTGCCACCAGCAGCAGGGTGGGCAATCAGCCCCAGCATTTT TRBJ1-5 NA NA TRBV15
CASSQGQRNQPQHF TGCGCCAGCAGCCAAGGTCAGAGGAATCAGCCCCAGCATTTT TRBJ1-5 NA NA TRBV4-3
CASSPGTGKNEQYF TGTGCCAGCAGCCCAGGGACAGGGAAGAACGAGCAGTACTTC TRBJ2-7 TRBD1 NA TRBV9
CASNRKGNRGAFF TGTGCCAGCAATAGAAAGGGCAACAGGGGAGCTTTCTTT TRBJ1-1 TRBD1 once TRBV6-5
CASSSGQGSVGYTF TGTGCCAGCAGTTCAGGACAGGGCTCTGTCGGCTACACCTTC TRBJ1-2 TRBD1 NA TRBV27
CASRDNPATNEKLFF TGTGCCAGCCGGGACAACCCTGCAACTAATGAAAAACTGTTTTTT TRBJ1-4 NA once TRBV19
CASSEDRDRGYEQYF TGTGCCAGCAGTGAAGACCGGGACAGGGGCTACGAGCAGTACTTC TRBJ2-7 TRBD1 NA TRBV2
CASSSRGGGSGNTIYF TGCGCCAGCAGCTCCCGAGGAGGCGGCTCTGGAAACACCATATATTTT TRBJ1-3 NA NA TRBV5-1
CASSLEGSSGRGEQFF TGCGCCAGCAGCTTGGAAGGGTCTAGCGGGAGGGGGGAGCAGTTCTTC TRBJ2-1 TRBD2 NA TRBV5-1
CASSPSGETQYF TGTGCCAGCAGTCCATCGGGGGAGACCCAGTACTTC TRBJ2-5 NA NA TRBV27
CASSPLTDSNQPQHF TGTGCCAGCAGCCCTCTTACAGATAGCAATCAGCCCCAGCATTTT TRBJ1-5 NA NA TRBV27
CASSQEWRADTGELFF TGCGCCAGCAGCCAAGAATGGCGTGCGGACACCGGGGAGCTGTTTTTT TRBJ2-2 NA NA TRBV4-3
CASSLEGTPTYEQYF TGTGCCAGCAGCTTAGAAGGGACACCCACTTACGAGCAGTACTTC TRBJ2-7 NA NA TRBV7-8
CAWTRGHYSNQPQHF TGTGCCTGGACAAGGGGCCATTATAGCAATCAGCCCCAGCATTTT TRBJ1-5 NA NA TRBV30
CASSLAWGVTEAFF TGTGCCAGCAGCTTAGCGTGGGGGGTCACTGAAGCTTTCTTT TRBJ1-1 NA NA TRBV7-2
CASSLLGQGDNSPLHF TGTGCCAGCAGTTTATTGGGACAGGGTGATAATTCACCCCTCCACTTT TRBJ1-6 TRBD1 NA TRBV28
CASSSLETQYF TGTGCCAGCAGTTCCTTAGAGACCCAGTACTTC TRBJ2-5 NA NA TRBV6-6
CASSPDRRRAGNTIYF TGTGCCAGCAGCCCGGACAGGCGAAGAGCTGGAAACACCATATATTTT TRBJ1-3 TRBD1 once TRBV7-2
CATSRDLLGLSNQPQHF TGTGCCACCAGCAGAGATCTACTGGGACTTAGCAATCAGCCCCAGCATTTT TRBJ1-5 NA NA TRBV15
CAISMGGPNTEAFF TGTGCCATCAGTATGGGGGGACCGAACACTGAAGCTTTCTTT TRBJ1-1 NA NA TRBV10-3
CASTILAGDSYNEQFF TGTGCCAGCACTATACTAGCGGGAGACTCCTACAATGAGCAGTTCTTC TRBJ2-1 TRBD2 NA TRBV28
CASSEVSGGTDTQYF TGTGCCAGCAGTGAAGTAAGCGGGGGGACAGATACGCAGTATTTT TRBJ2-3 TRBD2 NA TRBV6-1
CASSSTGTSNQPQHF TGTGCCAGCAGTTCGACAGGGACTAGCAATCAGCCCCAGCATTTT TRBJ1-5 TRBD1 few TRBV27
CASSPGLFNNEQFF TGTGCCAGCAGCCCCGGACTTTTCAACAATGAGCAGTTCTTC TRBJ2-1 NA NA TRBV11-3